These 10 T cell receptor beta chains were sequenced from one sample in a study of vaccination and CD4 T cells after COVID-19. The Oncomine TCR Beta short-read assay sequenced DNA from cultured CD4+ T cells. TCRdb reprocessed the PCR reads with MiXCR, giving one entry per CDR3 protein. The sample lists some 16,000 distinct CDR3 sequences, approximately 35% seen once, with approximately 23% in the top ten. Antigen specificity for these receptors is unknown. The sample's treatment: roughly 11-day PBMC culture with coronavirus spike peptide pools or control peptides (ViraFEST assay). This specimen was CD4+ T cells from blood, cultured in vitro, taken before SARS-CoV-2 vaccination. The receptors come from a human donor who received a COVID-19 vaccine.

This clonotype was detected only a few times. The chain recombines TRBV2 with TRBJ1-6; TRBD1 matches at 8 bases. With V trimmed by 5 bases and J by 8 bases, 11 bases remained unmatched. Germline CDR1 SNHLY, CDR2 FYNNEI. The CDR3 runs to 16 residues. The CDR3 coding sequence is TGTGCCAGCAGTCTAAATCAGGGGGCGAATTATTCACCCCTCCACTTT. It is translated as CASSLNQGANYSPLHF.

V gene TRBV9 combines with J gene TRBJ2-5, with 8 bases lining up with TRBD1. There are 15 residues in the CDR3. V shed 0 bases, J shed 5 bases, and the junction held 6 bases outside the gene matches. Germline-derived CDR1 and CDR2 are SGDLS and YYNGEE. CDR3 in amino acids: CASSVGQTGAETQYF. The CDR3 DNA reads TGTGCCAGCAGCGTAGGTCAGACAGGGGCCGAGACCCAGTACTTC.

By share of the sample, this clonotype is medium-sized (0.01 to 0.1%). The gene calls are TRBV20-1 and TRBJ1-5, with TRBD1 identical over 10 bases. J was trimmed by 0 bases and V by 5 bases; bases with no gene match: 7. Germline V CDR1 and CDR2: DFQATT, SNEGSKA (reference sequence). This CDR3 comprises 16 residues. The CDR3 nucleotides read TGCAGTGCTTCCCCGGGACAGGGGTATAGCAATCAGCCCCAGCATTTT. This encodes CSASPGQGYSNQPQHF.

This sequence joins TRBV27 and TRBJ1-1; D gene unclear. The CDR3 loop spans 15 amino acids. The germline V gene encodes CDR1 MNHEY and CDR2 SMNVEV (reference sequence). Trimming stripped 3 bases from V and 0 bases from J, with 11 bases between. CDR3: CASSFLGRLNTEAFF. In DNA form, the CDR3 reads TGTGCCAGCAGTTTCCTGGGCAGGTTGAACACTGAAGCTTTCTTT.

This clonotype has only a few counts. V gene TRBV6-1 combines with J gene TRBJ1-1; D might be TRBD1 (6 bases). This CDR3 region has 12 residues. Trimming pared 5 bases from V and 7 bases from J, leaving 11 bases between. Per germline, CDR1 MNHNS and CDR2 SASEGT. The CDR3 protein is CASSRRTDEAFF. The CDR3 DNA is TGTGCCAGCAGTCGCCGGACAGATGAAGCTTTCTTT.

The chain employs TRBV12-3 or TRBV12-4 and TRBJ1-6, with 10 bases matching TRBD1. The length of the CDR3 is 16 residues. J gave up 7 bases and V 5 bases, and 8 bases lay outside the gene matches. For the CDR3, the DNA is TGTGCCAGCAGTCGGACAGGGGGGGCACCAAATTCACCCCTCCACTTT. Protein product: CASSRTGGAPNSPLHF.

The CDR3 nucleotides read TGTGCCAGCGGGGAAAGGACTAGCGGGGGGGTGGATGAGCAGTTCTTC. This codes for CASGERTSGGVDEQFF. The V call is TRBV12-3 or TRBV12-4, the J call TRBJ2-1; 15 nucleotides match TRBD2. Unmatched junction bases numbered 10, after V lost 8 bases and J lost 8 bases. The CDR3 runs 16 residues.

This clonotype has just a few counts. The CDR3 nucleotides read TGCGCCAGCAGTCAATCGGGACAGGGGCCCCGCTACGAGCAGTACTTC. Translation gives CASSQSGQGPRYEQYF. This chain links TRBV23-1 with TRBJ2-7; TRBD1 matches 10 bases. TRBV23-1 is labeled an ORF, and its function is uncertain. The V gene end was trimmed by 0 bases and the J gene end by 3 bases; junction bases not matched to a gene: 5. The CDR3 contains 16 residues.

The chain carries TRBV6-1 and TRBJ1-1; TRBD1 matches at 7 bases. V lost 6 bases and J lost 1; bases outside the gene matches: 5. Germline assignment: CDR1 MNHNS and CDR2 SASEGT. CDR3 length: 14 residues. CDR3 loop: CASSPGTANTEAFF. CDR3 sequence (DNA): TGTGCCAGCAGCCCCGGGACAGCGAACACTGAAGCTTTCTTT.

Within the sample, this clonotype is medium-sized. This rearrangement joins TRBV20-1 to TRBJ2-2, with 7 bases aligning to TRBD1. V lost 3 bases and J lost 2; bases outside the gene matches: 9. The germline V gene encodes CDR1 DFQATT and CDR2 SNEGSKA (reference sequence). The CDR3 has 16 residues. CDR3 region: CSARESGTDNTGELFF. The CDR3 nucleotides are TGCAGTGCTAGGGAGAGTGGGACAGACAACACCGGGGAGCTGTTTTTT.